The entry below describes one T cell receptor beta chain. As yet, its antigen is unknown. The read ends 3 residues early relative to the CDR3; the germline J gene fills the gap. The sample comes from a study of T cells in women clearing cervical HPV infection. About the research overall: Case blood drawn at lesion detection; control blood after infection cleared. With HLA typing for only a few women, HLA confounding remains possible.

V dropped 4 bases and J dropped 3 bases, with 10 bases sitting between them. The germline V gene has CDR1 SGHRS and CDR2 YFSETQ. This CDR3 has 13 residues. General study results and limits: TRBV6-7 relative abundance averaged about 0.1% in cases and 0.16% in controls.

Data came from immunoSEQ multiplex PCR; TCRdb stores just in-frame clones and leaves some out. The sample features about 33,000 clones, with roughly 4% in its top ten. V gene TRBV5-1 combines with J gene TRBJ1-1, with a possible D match to TRBD1 (5 bases). The sample comprised blood buffy coat. This TCR was recovered from a woman aged 18-69 years with a cervical HPV16 infection that either progressed to CIN3+ or cleared (not recorded which). The CDR3 loop is CASSAQGYTEAFF. CDR3 DNA, as far as it was read: TGCGCCAGCAGCGCGCAGGGCTACACTGAA.